These 17 T cell receptor beta chains originate from one sample sequenced in a study of OX40 agonist ivuxolimab in advanced cancers. Sequenced by immunoSEQ multiplex PCR; TCRdb stores in-frame clones only, minus some. The data show about 77,000 clones, approximately 82% seen once. The input for sequencing was CD4+ or CD8+ T cells sorted from blood, taken in a trial of the OX40 agonist ivuxolimab. The source is an adult with an advanced solid tumor such as melanoma, head and neck, liver or kidney cancer.

This chain links TRBV19 with TRBJ2-5; 7 bases align to TRBD2. The CDR3 is made up of 15 amino acids. The germline CDR1 and CDR2 sequences are LNHDA and SQIVND (reference sequence). J was trimmed by 5 bases and V by 5 bases; bases with no gene match: 11. The chain's CDR3 is CASSSLAAAGETQYF. CDR3 in DNA: TGTGCCAGTAGTTCCCTAGCGGCGGCCGGGGAGACCCAGTACTTC.

The chain couples TRBV30 to TRBJ2-2; D remains ambiguous. The germline CDR1 and CDR2 sequences are GTSNPN and SVGIG (reference sequence). The ends were cut back, 4 bases at V and 3 bases at J, with 9 bases in the middle. This CDR3 is built from 13 residues. CDR3: CAWNVGYTGELFF. The CDR3 DNA reads TGTGCCTGGAATGTCGGGTACACCGGGGAGCTGTTTTTT.

The chain links TRBV10-2 to TRBJ2-3, with D uncertain. This CDR3 has 14 residues. Trimming took off 5 bases at V and 0 bases at J, with 9 bases between the two ends. Per the germline V gene, CDR1 is WSHSY and CDR2 is SAAADI. The CDR3: CASSRISSTDTQYF. CDR3 coding DNA: TGCGCCAGCAGTAGGATCAGTAGCACAGATACGCAGTATTTT.

This clone appeared once. V usage is TRBV5-4 and J usage is TRBJ1-4, with 8 bases matching TRBD1. Germline CDR1 and CDR2: SGHNT and YYREEE (reference sequence). The CDR3 spans 15 residues. The V and J ends lost 3 bases and 4 bases, in that order; junction bases with no gene match: 5. The CDR3 DNA reads TGTGCCAGCAGCTCACAGGGGGGGGGTAATGAAAAACTGTTTTTT. It is translated as CASSSQGGGNEKLFF.

The chain uses TRBV6-1 and TRBJ2-7; D possibly corresponds to TRBD1 (6 bases). Between the trimmed V and J ends, which lost 0 bases and 2 bases, there was a span of 17 bases. Germline CDR1 MNHNS, CDR2 SASEGT. The CDR3 covers 17 residues. The DNA for the CDR3 is TGTGCCAGCAGTGAAGCCCTACCAGGGACACTAGCCTACGAGCAGTACTTC. Residues: CASSEALPGTLAYEQYF.

J is TRBJ2-5 and V is TRBV29-1; D perhaps matches TRBD1 (6 bases). The V end was cut by 3 bases, the J end by 5 bases, with 16 bases between. Germline-derived CDR1 and CDR2 are SQVTM and ANQGSEA. This CDR3 region has 14 residues. CDR3 in DNA: TGCAGCGTTGACCGGGACAAATGGGGGGAGACCCAGTACTTC. It is translated as CSVDRDKWGETQYF.

The J gene is TRBJ2-2, the V gene TRBV7-3, with 12 bases identical to TRBD1. Germline V gives CDR1 SGHTA, CDR2 FQGTGA. The CDR3 runs to 19 residues. The V gene end was trimmed by 5 bases and the J gene end by 3 bases; junction bases not matched to a gene: 13. The CDR3 DNA follows: TGTGCCAGCAGCCAGAGACCACCGGGGACAGGGGGCCACACCGGGGAGCTGTTTTTT. The encoded protein is CASSQRPPGTGGHTGELFF. The full variable domain, completed using reference TRBV7-3 and TRBJ2-2, is GAGVSQTPSNKVTEKGKYVELRCDPISGHTALYWYRQSLGQGPEFLIYFQGTGAADDSGLPNDRFFAVRPEGSVSTLKIQRTERGDSAVYLCASSQRPPGTGGHTGELFFGEGSRLTVL.

The J gene is TRBJ2-1, the V gene TRBV15; 7 nucleotides match TRBD1. V was clipped by 1 base and J by 8 bases; unmatched bases: 2. Germline values: CDR1 LNHNV, CDR2 YYDKDF (reference sequence). The CDR3 covers 13 residues. In DNA, the CDR3 is TGTGCCACCAGCAGAGGACAGGGCTATGAGCAGTTCTTC. It is translated as CATSRGQGYEQFF.

The V and J genes are TRBV28 and TRBJ1-6; D is unclear. V was shortened by 7 bases and J by 0 bases, with 13 bases between the two germline ends. The CDR3 consists of 16 residues. CDR1 MDHEN and CDR2 SYDVKM come from the germline V gene. This chain's CDR3 is CASTLGINSYNSPLHF. The CDR3 DNA reads as TGTGCCAGCACCTTAGGGATTAACTCCTATAATTCACCCCTCCACTTT.

This clone was observed once. J is TRBJ2-2 and V is TRBV5-1, with a tentative D call TRBD1 (6 bases). This CDR3 contains 14 residues. Per germline, CDR1 SGHRS and CDR2 YFSETQ. Trimming removed 4 bases from V and 5 bases from J, with 12 bases in between. CDR3 DNA sequence: TGCGCCAGCAGCGGTACAGGGTCGACCGGGGAGCTGTTTTTT. Translating it yields CASSGTGSTGELFF.

The sample holds a few counts of this clone. The chain links TRBV6-1 to TRBJ2-7; 10 positions agree with TRBD2. The CDR3 consists of 12 residues. Per the germline V gene, CDR1 is MNHNS and CDR2 is SASEGT. The CDR3 reads CAAGGEVYEQYF. The DNA of the CDR3 is TGTGCAGCGGGGGGGGAAGTCTACGAGCAGTACTTC.

This sequence joins TRBV6-1 and TRBJ2-2, with D unresolved. V was cut by 6 bases and J by 2 bases, with 7 bases left in between. In germline, CDR1 is MNHNS, CDR2 SASEGT. The CDR3 extends over 13 amino acids. CDR3 protein: CASRASNTGELFF. The CDR3, as DNA: TGTGCCAGCAGAGCCAGTAACACCGGGGAGCTGTTTTTT.

The V gene is TRBV6-6, the J gene TRBJ1-5; 7 bases fit TRBD1. The CDR3 totals 14 residues. J lost 5 bases, V lost 5 bases, and 6 bases had no gene match. Germline assignment: CDR1 MNHNY and CDR2 SVGAGI (reference sequence). CDR3 sequence: CASSPQRGHQPQHF. CDR3 DNA sequence: TGTGCCAGCAGTCCCCAGAGGGGGCATCAGCCCCAGCATTTT.

This sequence joins TRBV27 and TRBJ2-3; the D is unclear. In germline, CDR1 is MNHEY, CDR2 SMNVEV (reference sequence). The CDR3 sequence is 14 residues long. V was pared by 6 bases and J by 4 bases, with 14 bases between. The CDR3 is CASRKSGPADTQYF. CDR3 DNA: TGTGCCAGCAGGAAGTCCGGTCCAGCAGATACGCAGTATTTT.

V usage is TRBV6-4 and J usage is TRBJ1-1; TRBD1 matches at 10 bases. The CDR3 is 15 amino acids. The ends lost 2 bases at V and 4 bases at J; junction bases unmatched: 4. Germline-derived CDR1 and CDR2 are MRHNA and SNTAGT. The CDR3 sequence: CASSDRTGGGTEAFF. CDR3 DNA sequence: TGTGCCAGCAGTGACCGGACAGGGGGAGGCACTGAAGCTTTCTTT.

This chain connects TRBV9 to TRBJ2-7; D is perhaps TRBD2 (5 bases). CDR3 length: 14 residues. V lost 0 bases and J lost 4, with 11 bases in between. Germline values: CDR1 SGDLS, CDR2 YYNGEE. CDR3: CASSVDVASYEQYF. CDR3 bases: TGTGCCAGCAGCGTAGACGTAGCGAGTTACGAGCAGTACTTC. Based on the CDR3 plus reference TRBV9 and TRBJ2-7, the full variable domain is DSGVTQTPKHLITATGQRVTLRCSPRSGDLSVYWYQQSLDQGLQFLIQYYNGEERAKGNILERFSAQQFPDLHSELNLSSLELGDSALYFCASSVDVASYEQYFGPGTRLTVT.

The chain joins TRBV2 to TRBJ1-5; no firm D call. The CDR3 has 12 residues. Germline V gives CDR1 SNHLY, CDR2 FYNNEI. Trimming shortened V by 2 bases and J by 6 bases, and 5 bases separated the two germline ends. In nucleotides, the CDR3 is TGTGCCAGCAGTGAACTAACTCAGCCCCAGCATTTT. It codes for CASSELTQPQHF.